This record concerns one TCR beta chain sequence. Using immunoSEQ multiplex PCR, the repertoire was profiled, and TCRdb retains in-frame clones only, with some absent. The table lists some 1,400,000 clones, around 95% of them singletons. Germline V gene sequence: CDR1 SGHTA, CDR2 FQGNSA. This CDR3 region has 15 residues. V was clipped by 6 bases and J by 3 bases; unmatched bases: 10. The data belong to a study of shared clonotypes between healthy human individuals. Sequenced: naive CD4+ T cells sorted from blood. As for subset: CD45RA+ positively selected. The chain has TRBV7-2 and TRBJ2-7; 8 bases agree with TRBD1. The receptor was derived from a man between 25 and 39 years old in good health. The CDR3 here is CASSPGGAGGYEQYF. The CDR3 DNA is TGTGCCAGCAGTCCAGGGGGCGCTGGGGGCTACGAGCAGTACTTC.